This TCR beta chain was recorded in a study of radiotherapy plus CTLA-4 blockade in lung cancer. As to this clone: Its antigen remains unknown.

Study-level findings and limits: Clones derived from tumor TCRs expanded in blood after radiotherapy plus ipilimumab.

Clones were sequenced by immunoSEQ multiplex PCR, and TCRdb holds only the in-frame ones, with some missing. The data show fewer than 40,000 clones, about four fifths seen once. The sequence derives from a human donor with non-small cell lung cancer that progressed on radiotherapy plus ipilimumab. The starting material was peripheral blood, obtained from a patient treated with radiotherapy plus ipilimumab.

The DNA for the CDR3 is TGTGCCAGCAGTTACACTAGCGGGCCGTCCTACGAGCAGTACTTC. Its translation is CASSYTSGPSYEQYF. The J gene is TRBJ2-7, the V gene TRBV6-5, with 9 bases fitting TRBD2. CDR1 and CDR2 (germline): MNHEY, SVGAGI. Unmatched junction bases numbered 3, after V lost 2 bases and J lost 1 base. CDR3 length: 15 residues.